Listed below are T cell receptor beta chains from one sample, sequenced in a study of blood T cell repertoires in COVID-19. TCRdb's table, derived via immunoSEQ multiplex PCR, lists solely in-frame clones and lacks some. This table holds over 90,000 clones, around four fifths found once. The sample was peripheral blood. The receptors were gathered from a human donor in a cohort sampled during active COVID-19. Each CDR3 is given with its conserved first and last residue. A D gene is named only where the DNA matches it firmly. Size is stated for part of the rows, as once, few or many counts, or as a class when the clone is expanded.

abundance	v_gene	d_gene	j_gene	CDR3aa	CDR3nt
.	TRBV6-5	.	TRBJ1-1	CASSYPGGREAFF	TGTGCCAGCAGTTACCCCGGAGGCCGTGAAGCTTTCTTT
.	TRBV6-5	.	TRBJ2-5	CASLHDIQETQYF	TGTGCCAGCCTACACGACATCCAAGAGACCCAGTACTTC
.	TRBV4-3	TRBD1	TRBJ1-4	CASSRGDSNEKLFF	TGCGCCAGCAGCCGGGGGGACAGTAATGAAAAACTGTTTTTT
.	TRBV25-1	TRBD2	TRBJ2-7	CASSESSGGPFSYEQYF	TGTGCCAGCAGTGAAAGCAGCGGGGGCCCGTTCTCCTACGAGCAGTACTTC
few	TRBV7-9	TRBD2	TRBJ2-2	CASSLGGLFGELFF	TGTGCCAGCAGCTTAGGGGGACTATTTGGGGAGCTGTTTTTT
once	TRBV5-8	TRBD1	TRBJ1-4	CASSPPQGTDNEKLFF	TGTGCCAGCAGCCCCCCCCAGGGGACAGACAATGAAAAACTGTTTTTT
.	TRBV6-2/TRBV6-3	TRBD1	TRBJ2-7	CASSQTGVSYEQYF	TGTGCCAGCAGTCAGACAGGGGTCTCCTACGAGCAGTACTTC
.	TRBV7-9	TRBD1	TRBJ1-1	CASSLQRTGNTEAFF	TGTGCCAGCAGCTTACAGAGGACAGGGAACACTGAAGCTTTCTTT
.	TRBV7-2	.	TRBJ1-2	CASSFRQENGYTF	TGTGCCAGCAGCTTTCGACAGGAGAATGGCTACACCTTC
.	TRBV30	.	TRBJ2-5	CAWSTIAVEGTQYF	TGTGCCTGGAGCACCATAGCAGTTGAGGGGACCCAGTACTTC
.	TRBV7-8	.	TRBJ1-6	CASSLAQGSNSPLHF	TGTGCCAGCAGCTTAGCCCAGGGGTCCAATTCACCCCTCCACTTT
few	TRBV7-6	.	TRBJ1-4	CASSPSNTGTEKLFF	TGTGCCAGCAGCCCGTCGAATACGGGGACAGAAAAACTGTTTTTT
.	TRBV2	TRBD1	TRBJ2-7	CASKEDRVNYEQYF	TGTGCCAGCAAAGAGGACAGGGTGAACTACGAGCAGTACTTC
once	TRBV5-1	.	TRBJ2-7	CASSLELDSPYEQYF	TGCGCCAGCAGCTTGGAGTTGGACAGTCCCTACGAGCAGTACTTC
.	TRBV11-2	.	TRBJ2-3	CASSFLGAGTDTQYF	TGTGCCAGCAGCTTTCTGGGGGCCGGGACAGATACGCAGTATTTT
.	TRBV7-2	TRBD1	TRBJ1-5	CASSTGTGGLWPQHF	TGTGCCAGCAGCACCGGGACAGGGGGATTGTGGCCCCAGCATTTT
.	TRBV2	TRBD1	TRBJ2-2	CASRRQGGDTGELFF	TGTGCCAGCAGGCGACAGGGCGGAGACACCGGGGAGCTGTTTTTT
.	TRBV5-1	.	TRBJ1-1	CASSFIRGGVSSSEAFF	TGCGCCAGCAGCTTTATTCGGGGGGGAGTTTCGAGCTCTGAAGCTTTCTTT
.	TRBV19	.	TRBJ1-2	CASSIDRTVFPYGYTF	TGTGCCAGTAGTATAGACCGGACAGTATTCCCTTATGGCTACACCTTC
.	TRBV5-1	.	TRBJ2-6	CASSRGGATGANVLTF	TGCGCCAGCAGCCGCGGCGGGGCGACCGGGGCCAACGTCCTGACTTTC
.	TRBV9	.	TRBJ1-1	CASSEGVWNTEAFF	TGTGCCAGCAGCGAGGGAGTGTGGAACACTGAAGCTTTCTTT
.	TRBV29-1	TRBD1	TRBJ1-1	CSVTTGRTEAFF	TGCAGCGTCACGACAGGGAGGACTGAAGCTTTCTTT